This TCR beta chain stems from a study of monozygotic twins with inflammatory bowel disease (dated by TCRdb to 2018 to 2020). Regarding the research as a whole: The complete study included approximately 28 monozygotic twin pairs: 19 IBD-discordant Danish pairs and nine German pairs, of which four were IBD-concordant and five were IBD-discordant. Each individual had, on average, about 151 000 unique TCRalpha sequences and 181 000 unique TCRbeta sequences available for analysis. The search for disease-associated traits relied mainly on comparing IBD patients with their genetically identical healthy co-twins within discordant pairs. The investigation overall reported the following: Different T cell subtypes could not be distinguished in the analysis. Repertoire similarity did not differ between concordant and discordant twins, possibly due to limited statistical power. Because patients received different immunosuppressive treatments, the repertoires may have picked up extra background noise and variability between individuals. The results gave no support for a single strong signal or clonotype linked to IBD. Compared with healthy twins, IBD patients had fewer clonotypes in common with other individuals, a difference most pronounced in patients showing signs of disease activity. IBD patients had lower TCRbeta repertoire diversity, measured by the inverse Simpson index, than their healthy co-twins.

The CDR3 runs 17 amino acids, cysteine and phenylalanine included. DNA for this receptor is not on file. CDR1 and CDR2 are drawn from the germline V gene: KGHSH, LQKENI. Note on this clonotype: No antigen is known for it.

The library was prepared using 5' RACE. For each TCR library, 3,500 to 4,000 ng of total RNA was used. For each sample, cDNA was synthesized in eight separate reactions using SMARTScribe reverse transcriptase. During cDNA synthesis, unique molecular identifiers containing a 6-nucleotide sample barcode were introduced by template switching. TCRalpha and TCRbeta cDNA was amplified in two nested PCRs of approximately 17 and 9 cycles, and bead purification was carried out after each PCR. Before amplification, the cDNA was treated with uracil DNA-glycosylase and purified using the QIAquick PCR purification kit. The second PCR added Illumina TruSeq-compatible adapters along with sample-specific barcodes. TapeStation and Qubit were used to check library quality and concentration, and 4 to 6 ng of each library went into the pool. Pooled libraries were sequenced on an Illumina HiSeq2500 single-index Rapid Run with 2 x 100 bp reads and custom sequencing primers. For the original study's pipeline: PCR and sequencing errors were corrected by UMI-based consensus assembly using MiGEC version 1.2.6. MiXCR version 2.1.1 was used to carry out V(D)J alignment, clonotype assembly and CDR3 extraction. Normalisation of gene usage, clonotype sharing and MAIT/NKT TCR abundance was achieved by analysing the top 1000, 10 000 and 20 000 clonotypes per sample. After downsampling to 27 000 UMIs, diversity was calculated as the inverse Simpson index using the vegan R package. Statistical testing used paired Mann-Whitney U tests on the discordant twin pairs and applied Benjamini-Hochberg correction for multiple testing. After the reads were reprocessed by TCRdb, one entry was made per CDR3 protein sequence, with no DNA. Here the V and J calls rest on TCRdb's processing, not on the authors' analysis. The table for this sample records about 160,000 distinct CDR3 sequences. 2% to 3% of the sample rests with the top ten.

From each donor, a roughly 2.6 ml peripheral blood sample was collected into PAXgene tubes and stored at -80 degrees C. Without any T cell sorting, total RNA was extracted from whole blood using the PAXgene blood miRNA kit on an automated QIAcube. Peripheral blood from monozygotic twin pairs, either concordant or discordant for inflammatory bowel disease, underwent deep TCRalpha and TCRbeta repertoire profiling that used unique molecular barcoding. Smoking habits were recorded for all twin pairs, with individuals classified as current, former or never smokers. Sequenced: blood. The receptor was isolated from a human donor with ulcerative colitis or Crohn's disease, or a healthy co-twin of an affected twin (not recorded which). The chain joins TRBV18 to TRBJ2-1; TCRdb names TRBD2, which stays unverified in the absence of DNA. The CDR3 region: CASSPRTSGGPYNEQFF.